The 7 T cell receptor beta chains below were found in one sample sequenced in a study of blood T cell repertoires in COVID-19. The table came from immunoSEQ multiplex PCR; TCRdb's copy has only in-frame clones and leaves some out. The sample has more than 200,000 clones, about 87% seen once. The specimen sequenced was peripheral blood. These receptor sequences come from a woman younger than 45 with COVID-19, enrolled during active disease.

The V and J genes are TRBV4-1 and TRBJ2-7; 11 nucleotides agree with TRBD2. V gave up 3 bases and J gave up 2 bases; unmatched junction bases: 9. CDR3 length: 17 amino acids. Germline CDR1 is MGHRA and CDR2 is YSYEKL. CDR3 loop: CASSQLGTSGRTYEQYF. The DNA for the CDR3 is TGCGCCAGCAGCCAGCTAGGGACTAGCGGACGTACCTACGAGCAGTACTTC.

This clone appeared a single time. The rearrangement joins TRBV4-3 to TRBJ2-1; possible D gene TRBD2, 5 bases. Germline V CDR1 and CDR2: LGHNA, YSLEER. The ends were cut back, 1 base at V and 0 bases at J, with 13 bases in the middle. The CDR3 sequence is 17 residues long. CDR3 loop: CASSQVGRVSSYNEQFF. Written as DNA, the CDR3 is TGCGCCAGCAGCCAAGTAGGGCGGGTGAGCTCCTACAATGAGCAGTTCTTC.

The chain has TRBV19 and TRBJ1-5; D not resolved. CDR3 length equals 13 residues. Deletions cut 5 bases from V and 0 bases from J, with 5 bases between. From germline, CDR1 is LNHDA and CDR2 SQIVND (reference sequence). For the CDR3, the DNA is TGTGCCAGTAGTGTCGTTAGCAATCAGCCCCAGCATTTT. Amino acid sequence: CASSVVSNQPQHF.

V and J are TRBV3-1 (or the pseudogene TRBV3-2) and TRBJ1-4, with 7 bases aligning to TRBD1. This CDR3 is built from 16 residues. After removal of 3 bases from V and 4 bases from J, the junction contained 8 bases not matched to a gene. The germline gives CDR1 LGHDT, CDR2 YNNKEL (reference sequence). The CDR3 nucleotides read TGTGCCAGCAGCCATAGGGCGGGACAGTTTAATGAAAAACTGTTTTTT. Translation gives CASSHRAGQFNEKLFF.

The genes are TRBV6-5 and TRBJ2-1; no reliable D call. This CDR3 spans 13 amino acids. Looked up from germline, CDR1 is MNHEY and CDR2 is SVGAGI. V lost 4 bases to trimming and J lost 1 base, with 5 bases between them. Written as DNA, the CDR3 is TGTGCCAGCAGTTGGCGGTCCTACAATGAGCAGTTCTTC. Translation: CASSWRSYNEQFF.

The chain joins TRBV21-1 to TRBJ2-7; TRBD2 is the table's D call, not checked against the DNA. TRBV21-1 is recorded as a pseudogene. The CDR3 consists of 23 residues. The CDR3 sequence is CASSKTGSHKISIRREFLYEQYV. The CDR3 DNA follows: TGTGCCAGCAGCAAAACCGGTTCTCATAAGATTTCAATTCGACGGGAGTTTCTTTACGAGCAGTACGTC.

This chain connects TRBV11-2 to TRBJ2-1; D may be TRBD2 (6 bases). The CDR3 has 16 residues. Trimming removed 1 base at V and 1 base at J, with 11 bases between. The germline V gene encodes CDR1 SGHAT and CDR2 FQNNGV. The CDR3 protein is CASSLVGGRSYNEQFF. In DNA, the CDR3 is TGTGCCAGCAGCTTAGTGGGTGGGAGGTCCTACAATGAGCAGTTCTTC.